These 2 T cell receptor beta chains originate from one sample sequenced in a study of T cell repertoires in ileal Crohn's disease. Described time point: neoterminal ileum biopsy at postoperative endoscopy, about 6 months after surgery. Method: immunoSEQ multiplex PCR; TCRdb's copy keeps in-frame clones and lacks some. The data contain about 15,000 clones, around 78% of them singletons. Sequencing used ileal tissue. The receptors originated from an adult with Crohn's disease.

The chain uses TRBV7-3 and TRBJ1-1, with D unclear. The germline CDR1 and CDR2 sequences are SGHTA and FQGTGA. Deletions cut 1 base from V and 6 bases from J, with 21 bases between. The CDR3 loop spans 17 amino acids. The CDR3 sequence: CASSLRHGVRRIPEAFF. CDR3 nucleotide sequence: TGTGCCAGCAGCTTAAGACACGGGGTTCGTCGTATCCCTGAAGCTTTCTTT.

The CDR3 region has the DNA TGTGCCAGCAGCTTGGCGACAGGGAGCAATCAGCCCCAGCATTTT. As protein: CASSLATGSNQPQHF. The chain couples TRBV5-5 to TRBJ1-5; TRBD1 aligns across 7 bases. V lost 0 bases and J lost 1; bases outside the gene matches: 1. Germline lookup yields CDR1 SGHKS and CDR2 YYEKEE (reference sequence). The CDR3 has 15 residues.